Given below is one TCR beta chain in context. Per germline, CDR1 LNHDA and CDR2 SQIVND (reference sequence). Unmatched junction bases numbered 5, after V lost 5 bases and J lost 4 bases. CDR3 length: 15 residues. Original processing notes: Nucleated cell number was recorded as an estimate derived from reference gene primer amplification. Measured with immunoSEQ multiplex PCR; TCRdb has only the in-frame clones, and not every one. V and J calls and clone size are given by that table; D and trimming were obtained from the DNA. This table has about 190,000 clones, 80% to 85% appearing once. The data stem from a study of blood T cell repertoires in COVID-19. Across the study: There were acute and convalescent COVID-19 samples, and they came from the United States, Italy and Spain. Nucleic acid was either cDNA or gDNA, and it came from T cells, B-cell-depleted T cells, or PBMCs.

The sequence was obtained from a human donor in a cohort sampled during active COVID-19. Sequencing used peripheral blood. The V call is TRBV19, the J call TRBJ2-3, with TRBD2 matching 11 bases. The CDR3 sequence is CASSGRLAGSDTQYF. As DNA, the CDR3 is TGTGCCAGTAGTGGAAGACTAGCGGGGTCAGATACGCAGTATTTT.